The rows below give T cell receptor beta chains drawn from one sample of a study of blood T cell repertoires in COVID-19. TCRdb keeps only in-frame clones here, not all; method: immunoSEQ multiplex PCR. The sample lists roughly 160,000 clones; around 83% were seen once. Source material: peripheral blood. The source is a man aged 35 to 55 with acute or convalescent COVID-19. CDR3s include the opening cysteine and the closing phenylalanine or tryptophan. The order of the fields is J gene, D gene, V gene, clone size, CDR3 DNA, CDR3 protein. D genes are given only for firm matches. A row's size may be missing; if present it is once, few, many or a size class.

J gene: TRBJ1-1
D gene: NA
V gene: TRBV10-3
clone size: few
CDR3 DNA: TGTGCCATCAGTGAGTCCGGGAGTCCCCTCGGCGCTTTCTTT
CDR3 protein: CAISESGSPLGAFF

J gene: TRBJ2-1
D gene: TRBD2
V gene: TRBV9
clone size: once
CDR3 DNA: TGTGCCAGCAGCCTTAGCGGGGGGGCCTACAATGAGCAGTTCTTC
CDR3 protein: CASSLSGGAYNEQFF

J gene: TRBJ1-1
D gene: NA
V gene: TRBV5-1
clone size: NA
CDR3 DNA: TGCGCCAGCAGCTTGGCTGGGGGCGGATCTGTTGAAGCTTTCTTT
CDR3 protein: CASSLAGGGSVEAFF

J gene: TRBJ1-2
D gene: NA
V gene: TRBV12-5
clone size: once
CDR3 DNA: TGTGCTAGTGGTTTCGAAGGGGCGATCAACTATGGCTACACCTTC
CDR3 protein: CASGFEGAINYGYTF

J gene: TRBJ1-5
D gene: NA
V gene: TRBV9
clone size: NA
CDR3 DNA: TGTGCCAGCAGCCCCCCTCCTGTGACAGGAGGCAATCAGCCCCAGCATTTT
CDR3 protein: CASSPPPVTGGNQPQHF

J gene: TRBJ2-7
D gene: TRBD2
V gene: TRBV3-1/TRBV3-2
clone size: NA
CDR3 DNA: TGTGCCAGCAGCCAAGATAGGGGAGGGAGAGACTTC
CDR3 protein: CASSQDRGGRDF

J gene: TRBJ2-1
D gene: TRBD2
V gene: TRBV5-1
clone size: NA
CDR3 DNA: TGCGCCAGCAGCTTTGGGAGCGGGGGGGATAATGCTGAGCAGTTCTTC
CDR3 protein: CASSFGSGGDNAEQFF

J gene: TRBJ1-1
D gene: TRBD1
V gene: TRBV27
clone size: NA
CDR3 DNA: TGTGCCAGCAGTTTGACAGGGGGGTACACTGAAGCTTTCTTT
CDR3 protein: CASSLTGGYTEAFF

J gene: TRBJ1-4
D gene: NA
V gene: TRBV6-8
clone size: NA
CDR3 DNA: TGTGCCAGCAGTCGCAGGAAGAAGTTGTTTTTT
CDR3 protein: CASSRRKKLFF

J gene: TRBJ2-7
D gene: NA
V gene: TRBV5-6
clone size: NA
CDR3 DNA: TGTGCCAGCAGTTCGATTACAGGGAGGGACGCCTACGAGCAGTACTTC
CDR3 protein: CASSSITGRDAYEQYF

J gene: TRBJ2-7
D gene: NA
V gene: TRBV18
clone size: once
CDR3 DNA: TGTGCCAGCTCACCCAGGGCCATCGCTGGCGAGCAGTACTTC
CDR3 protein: CASSPRAIAGEQYF

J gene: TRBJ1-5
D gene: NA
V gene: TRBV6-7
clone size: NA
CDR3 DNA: TGTGCCAGCAGTTACTCCTTCAGCAATCAGCCCCAGCATTTT
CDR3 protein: CASSYSFSNQPQHF

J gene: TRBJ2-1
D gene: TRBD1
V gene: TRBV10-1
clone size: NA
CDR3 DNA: TGCGCCAGCAGTGAGAGGGACAGGAGCTCCTACAATGAGCAGTTCTTC
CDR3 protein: CASSERDRSSYNEQFF

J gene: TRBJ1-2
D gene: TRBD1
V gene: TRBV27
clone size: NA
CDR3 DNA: TGTGCCAGCAGCCCAGGGGGTTACAGCTATGGCTACACCTTC
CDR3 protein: CASSPGGYSYGYTF

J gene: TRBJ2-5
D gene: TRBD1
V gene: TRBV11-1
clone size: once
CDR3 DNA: TGTGCCAGCAGTCCCGGGACAGGTGCGGGAGAGACCCAGTACTTC
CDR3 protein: CASSPGTGAGETQYF

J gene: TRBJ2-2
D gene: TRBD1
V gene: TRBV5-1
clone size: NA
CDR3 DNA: TGCGCCAGCAGCTTAAACAGGGGACGGGAGCTGTTTTTT
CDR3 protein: CASSLNRGRELFF

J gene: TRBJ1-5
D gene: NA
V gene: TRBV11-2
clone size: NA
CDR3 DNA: TGTGCCAGCAGCTCCCCTCGGGTCCTGGGGGGTCAGCCCCAGCATTTT
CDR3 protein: CASSSPRVLGGQPQHF

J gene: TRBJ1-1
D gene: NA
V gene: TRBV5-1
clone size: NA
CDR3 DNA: TGCGCCAGCAGCTCAGACACAGGGCGCAACACTGAAGCTTTCTTT
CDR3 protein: CASSSDTGRNTEAFF

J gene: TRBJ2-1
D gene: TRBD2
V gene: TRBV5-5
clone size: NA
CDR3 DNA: TGTGCCAGCAGCTTGTTGGGCGGGGGGGCGGTTGAGCAGTTCTTC
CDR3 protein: CASSLLGGGAVEQFF

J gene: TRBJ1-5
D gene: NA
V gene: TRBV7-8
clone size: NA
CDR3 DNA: TGTGCCAGCAGCGGGGGGTCCGCCCCCAATCAGCCCCAGCATTTT
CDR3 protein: CASSGGSAPNQPQHF

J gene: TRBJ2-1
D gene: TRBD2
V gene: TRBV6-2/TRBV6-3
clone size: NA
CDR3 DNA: TGTGCCAGCAGTTACCTTCCTGGGCGAGCGGGGGTCCAGTACAATGAGCAGTTCTTC
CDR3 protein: CASSYLPGRAGVQYNEQFF

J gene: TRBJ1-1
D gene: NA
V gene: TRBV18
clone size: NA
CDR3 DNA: TGTGCCAGCTCGCCCATCTTGACAGACGAAGCTTTCTTT
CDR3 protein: CASSPILTDEAFF

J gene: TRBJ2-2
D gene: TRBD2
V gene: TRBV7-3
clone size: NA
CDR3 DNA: TGTGCCAGCAGCGACAGACTAGCGGTGAACACCGGGGAGCTGTTTTTT
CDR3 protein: CASSDRLAVNTGELFF

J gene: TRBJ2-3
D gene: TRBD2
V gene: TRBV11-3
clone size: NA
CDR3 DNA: TGTGCCAGCAGCTTCGGGGACGGGGGGGCAGATACGCAGTATTTT
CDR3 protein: CASSFGDGGADTQYF

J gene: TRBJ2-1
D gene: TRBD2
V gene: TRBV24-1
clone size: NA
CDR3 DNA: TGTGCCACCAGTGGGGGGACTAGTTACTTCTTC
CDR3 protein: CATSGGTSYFF

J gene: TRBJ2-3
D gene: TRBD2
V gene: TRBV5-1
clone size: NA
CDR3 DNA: TGCGCCGGATCCCCGGGGGGGCCCACAGATACGCAGTATTTT
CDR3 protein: CAGSPGGPTDTQYF

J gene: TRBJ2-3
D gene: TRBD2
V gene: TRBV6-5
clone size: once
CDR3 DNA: TGTGCCAGCAGCGGACTAGCCGGTAGCACAGATACGCAGTATTTT
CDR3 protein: CASSGLAGSTDTQYF

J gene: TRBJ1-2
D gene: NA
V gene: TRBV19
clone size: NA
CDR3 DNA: TGTGCCAGTACCCAGACAGGAGGCAACTATGGCTACACCTTC
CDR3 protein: CASTQTGGNYGYTF

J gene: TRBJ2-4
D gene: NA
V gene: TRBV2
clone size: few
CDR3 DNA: TGTGCCAGCAGGACGGAAGTGGGACTCAAAAACATTCAGTACTTC
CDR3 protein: CASRTEVGLKNIQYF

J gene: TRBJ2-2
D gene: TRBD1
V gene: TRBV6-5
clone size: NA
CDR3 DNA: TGTGCCAGCAGAAAATACGACAGGGACGGGGAGCTGTTTTTT
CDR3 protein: CASRKYDRDGELFF

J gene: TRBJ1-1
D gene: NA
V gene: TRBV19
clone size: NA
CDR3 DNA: TGTGCCAGTCAAACGGGACAGAACACTGAAGCTTTCTTT
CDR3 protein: CASQTGQNTEAFF

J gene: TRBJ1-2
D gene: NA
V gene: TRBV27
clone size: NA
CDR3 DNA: TGTGCCAGCAGGGCAGAGGGCACCACGAACTATGGCTACACCTTC
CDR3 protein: CASRAEGTTNYGYTF

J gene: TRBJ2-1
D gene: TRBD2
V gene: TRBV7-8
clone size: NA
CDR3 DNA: TGTGCCAGCAGCGGGTTGGCGGCAGCGGGGTACAATGAGCAGTTCTTC
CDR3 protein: CASSGLAAAGYNEQFF

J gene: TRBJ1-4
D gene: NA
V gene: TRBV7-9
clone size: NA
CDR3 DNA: TGTGCCAGTAGTGGGCACCGAGAAGAAAAACTGTTTTTT
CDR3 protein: CASSGHREEKLFF

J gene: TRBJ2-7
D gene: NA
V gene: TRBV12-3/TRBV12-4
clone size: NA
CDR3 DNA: TGTGCCAGCAGCCACAGGGACGAGCAGTACTTC
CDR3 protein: CASSHRDEQYF

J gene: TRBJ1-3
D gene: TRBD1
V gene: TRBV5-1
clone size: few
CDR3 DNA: TGCGCCAGCAGCTTGGGGGACAGGTTCTCATCTGGAAACACCATATATTTT
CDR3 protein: CASSLGDRFSSGNTIYF

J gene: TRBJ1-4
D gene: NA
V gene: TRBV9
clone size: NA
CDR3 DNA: TGTGCCAGCAGCGTAGGTGCAGGGGATGAAAAACTGTTTTTT
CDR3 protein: CASSVGAGDEKLFF

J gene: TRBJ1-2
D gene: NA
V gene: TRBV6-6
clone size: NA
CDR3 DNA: TGTGCCAGCAGTCTGGAGGGCCCCTATGGCTACACCTTC
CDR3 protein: CASSLEGPYGYTF

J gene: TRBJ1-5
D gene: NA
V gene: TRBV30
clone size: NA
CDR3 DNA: TGTGCCTGGAGTGTACGGGGAGCGGGACGGAACAATCAGCCCCAGCATTTT
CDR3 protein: CAWSVRGAGRNNQPQHF

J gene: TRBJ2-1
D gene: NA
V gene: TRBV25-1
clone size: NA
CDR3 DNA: TGTGCCAGCAGTGATGAGACTAGCTACAATGAGCAGTTCTTC
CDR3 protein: CASSDETSYNEQFF

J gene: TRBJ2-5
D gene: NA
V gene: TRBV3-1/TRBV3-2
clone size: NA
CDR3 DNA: TGTGCCAGCAGCCAAAACGGGAACTTACGGGAGACCCAGTACTTC
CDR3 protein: CASSQNGNLRETQYF

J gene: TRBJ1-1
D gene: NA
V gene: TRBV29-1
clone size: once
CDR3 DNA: TGCAGCGTTCAGGAGGGGAGAGCTTTCTTT
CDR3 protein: CSVQEGRAFF

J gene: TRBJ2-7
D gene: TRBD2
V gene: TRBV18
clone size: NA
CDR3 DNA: TGTGCCAGCTCACCACCCCATCGGGAGGGCGAGCAGTACTTC
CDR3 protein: CASSPPHREGEQYF

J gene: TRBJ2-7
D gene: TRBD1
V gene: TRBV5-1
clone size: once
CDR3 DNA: TGCGCCAGCAGCCAAGGGACAGGGGGGTACGAGCAGTACTTC
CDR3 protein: CASSQGTGGYEQYF

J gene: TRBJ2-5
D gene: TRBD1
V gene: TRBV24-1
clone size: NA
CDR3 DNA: TGTGCCACCAGCCCCCGGACAGGGAGGTACCAAGAGACCCAGTACTTC
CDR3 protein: CATSPRTGRYQETQYF

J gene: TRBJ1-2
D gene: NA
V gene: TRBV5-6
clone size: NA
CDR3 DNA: TGTGCCAGCAGCCACGAACTCCGGGGGGACTATGGCTACACCTTC
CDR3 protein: CASSHELRGDYGYTF

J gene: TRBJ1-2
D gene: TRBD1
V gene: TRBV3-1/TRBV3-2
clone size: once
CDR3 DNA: TGTGCCAGCAGCCAAGAAATTCGGGACAGGGGGGCGAGTGGCTACACCTTC
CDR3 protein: CASSQEIRDRGASGYTF

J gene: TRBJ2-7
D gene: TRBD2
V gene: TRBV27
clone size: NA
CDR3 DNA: TGTGCCAGCAGTTTCCTAGCGGGGAGGTTCGAGCAGTACTTC
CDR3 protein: CASSFLAGRFEQYF

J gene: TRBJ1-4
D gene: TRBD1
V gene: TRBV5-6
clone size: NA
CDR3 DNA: TGTGCCAGCAGCTTCAGGGGGGCTAATGAAAAACTGTTTTTT
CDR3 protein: CASSFRGANEKLFF

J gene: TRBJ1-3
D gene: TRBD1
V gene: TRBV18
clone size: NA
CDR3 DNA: TGTGCCAGCTCCCTCGCGAAGGGACAGGCGAACACCATATATTTT
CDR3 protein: CASSLAKGQANTIYF

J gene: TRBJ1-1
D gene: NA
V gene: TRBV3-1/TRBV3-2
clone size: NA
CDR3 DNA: TGTGCCAGCAGCCAAGATTCTTATTGGCTGAACACTGAAGCTTTCTTT
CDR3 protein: CASSQDSYWLNTEAFF

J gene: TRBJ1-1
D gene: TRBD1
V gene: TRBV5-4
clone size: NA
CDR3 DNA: TGTGCCAGCAGCTCGACAGGGGGCACTGAAGCTTTCTTT
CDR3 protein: CASSSTGGTEAFF

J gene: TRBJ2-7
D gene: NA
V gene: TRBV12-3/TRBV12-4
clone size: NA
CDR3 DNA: TGTGCCAGCAGTGGAGAGACCTACGAGCAGTACTTC
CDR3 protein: CASSGETYEQYF

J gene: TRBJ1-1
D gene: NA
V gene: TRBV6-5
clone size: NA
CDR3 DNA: TGTGCCAGCGACCGGGGTAACACTGAAGCTTTCTTT
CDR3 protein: CASDRGNTEAFF

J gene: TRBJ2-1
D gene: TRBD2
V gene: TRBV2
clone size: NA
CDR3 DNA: TGTGCCAGCAGACGGGGGGGGACCTACAATGAGCAGTTCTTC
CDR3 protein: CASRRGGTYNEQFF

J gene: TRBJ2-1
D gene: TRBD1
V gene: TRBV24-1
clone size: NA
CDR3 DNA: TGTGCCACCAGTGCTCGTCCCGGGACAGGGGCCTACAATGAGCAGTTCTTC
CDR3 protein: CATSARPGTGAYNEQFF

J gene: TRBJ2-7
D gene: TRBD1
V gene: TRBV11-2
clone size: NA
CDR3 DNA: TGTGCCAGCTCCGGGACAGCGTACGAGCAGTACTTC
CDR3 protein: CASSGTAYEQYF

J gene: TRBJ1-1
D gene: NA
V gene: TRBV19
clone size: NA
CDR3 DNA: TGTGCCAGTAGCCCACTCGGGGGAAACACTGAAGCTTTCTTT
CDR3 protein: CASSPLGGNTEAFF

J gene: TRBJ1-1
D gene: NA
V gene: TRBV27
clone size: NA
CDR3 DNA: TGTGCCAGCAGTTTAGACAGATACACTGAAGCTTTCTTT
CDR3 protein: CASSLDRYTEAFF

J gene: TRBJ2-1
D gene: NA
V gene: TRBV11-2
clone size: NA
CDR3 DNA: TGTGCCAGCAGCTTAGCGGGGAGCTACAATGAGCAGTTCTTC
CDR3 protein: CASSLAGSYNEQFF